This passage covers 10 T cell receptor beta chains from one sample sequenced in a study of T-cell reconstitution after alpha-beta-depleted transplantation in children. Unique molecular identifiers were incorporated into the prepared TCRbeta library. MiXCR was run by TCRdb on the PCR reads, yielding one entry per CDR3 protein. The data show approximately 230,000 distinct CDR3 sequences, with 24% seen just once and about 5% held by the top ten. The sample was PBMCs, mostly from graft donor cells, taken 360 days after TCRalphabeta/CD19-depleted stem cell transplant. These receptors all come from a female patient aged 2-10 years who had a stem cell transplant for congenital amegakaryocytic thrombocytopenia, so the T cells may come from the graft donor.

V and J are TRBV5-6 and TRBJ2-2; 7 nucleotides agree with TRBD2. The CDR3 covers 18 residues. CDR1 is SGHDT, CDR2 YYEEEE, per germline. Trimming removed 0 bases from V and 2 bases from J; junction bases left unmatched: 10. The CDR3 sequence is CASSLEGNRDYNTGELFF. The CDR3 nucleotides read TGTGCCAGCAGCTTGGAAGGGAACCGGGACTATAACACCGGGGAGCTGTTTTTT. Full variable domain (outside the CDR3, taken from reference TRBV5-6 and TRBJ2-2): DAGVTQSPTHLIKTRGQQVTLRCSPKSGHDTVSWYQQALGQGPQFIFQYYEEEERQRGNFPDRFSGHQFPNYSSELNVNALLLGDSALYLCASSLEGNRDYNTGELFFGEGSRLTVL.

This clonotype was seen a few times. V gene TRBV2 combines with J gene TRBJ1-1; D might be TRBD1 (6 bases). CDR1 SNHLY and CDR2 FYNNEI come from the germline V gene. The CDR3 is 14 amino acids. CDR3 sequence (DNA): TGTGCTCTTCCGTATGGGGGACAGAACACTGAAGCTTTCTTT. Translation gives CALPYGGQNTEAFF.

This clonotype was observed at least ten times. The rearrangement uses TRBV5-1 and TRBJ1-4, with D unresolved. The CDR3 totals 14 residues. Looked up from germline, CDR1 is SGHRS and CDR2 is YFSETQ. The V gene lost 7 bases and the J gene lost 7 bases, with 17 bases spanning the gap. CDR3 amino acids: CASSVEGFREKLFF. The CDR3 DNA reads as TGCGCCAGCTCCGTCGAGGGTTTTCGTGAAAAACTGTTTTTT.

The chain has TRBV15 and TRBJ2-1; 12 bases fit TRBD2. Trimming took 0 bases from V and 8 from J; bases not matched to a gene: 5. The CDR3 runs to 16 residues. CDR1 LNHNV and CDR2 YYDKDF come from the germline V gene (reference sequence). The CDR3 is CATSRDLTSGSYEQFF. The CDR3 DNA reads TGTGCCACCAGCAGAGATCTGACTAGCGGGAGTTATGAGCAGTTCTTC.

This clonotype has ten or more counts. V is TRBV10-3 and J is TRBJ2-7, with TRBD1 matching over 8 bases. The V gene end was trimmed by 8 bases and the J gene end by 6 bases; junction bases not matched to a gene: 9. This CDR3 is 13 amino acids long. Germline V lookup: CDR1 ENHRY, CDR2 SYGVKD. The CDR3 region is CAIHQDREGEQYF. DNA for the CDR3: TGTGCCATCCACCAGGACAGGGAAGGCGAGCAGTACTTC.

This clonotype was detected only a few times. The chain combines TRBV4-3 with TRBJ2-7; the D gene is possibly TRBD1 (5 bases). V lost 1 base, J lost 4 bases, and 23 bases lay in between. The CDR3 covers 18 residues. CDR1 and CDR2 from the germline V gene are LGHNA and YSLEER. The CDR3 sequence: CASSQVSRRGSPSYEQYF. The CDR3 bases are TGCGCCAGCAGCCAAGTGTCCAGAAGGGGATCTCCGAGTTACGAGCAGTACTTC.

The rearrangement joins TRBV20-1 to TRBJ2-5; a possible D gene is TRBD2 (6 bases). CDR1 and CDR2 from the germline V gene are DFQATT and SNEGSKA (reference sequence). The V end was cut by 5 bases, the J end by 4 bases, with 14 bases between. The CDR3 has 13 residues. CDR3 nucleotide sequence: TGCAGTGCTCAGTGGGGGGACCTAGAGACCCAGTACTTC. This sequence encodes CSAQWGDLETQYF.

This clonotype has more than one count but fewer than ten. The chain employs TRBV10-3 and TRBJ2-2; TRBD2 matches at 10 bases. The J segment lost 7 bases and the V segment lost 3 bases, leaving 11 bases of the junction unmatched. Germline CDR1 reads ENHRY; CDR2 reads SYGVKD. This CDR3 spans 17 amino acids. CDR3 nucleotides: TGTGCCATCAGTGAATCGACTAGCGGGCTGAGGAACGGGGAGCTGTTTTTT. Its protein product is CAISESTSGLRNGELFF.

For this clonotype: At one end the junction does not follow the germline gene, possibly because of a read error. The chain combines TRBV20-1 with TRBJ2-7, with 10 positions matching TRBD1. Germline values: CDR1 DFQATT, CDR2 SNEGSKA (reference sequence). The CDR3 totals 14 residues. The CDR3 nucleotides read TGCAGTGCTGGAGACAGGGGGCGTTTGTACGAGCAGTACTTC. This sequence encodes CSAGDRGRLYEQYF.

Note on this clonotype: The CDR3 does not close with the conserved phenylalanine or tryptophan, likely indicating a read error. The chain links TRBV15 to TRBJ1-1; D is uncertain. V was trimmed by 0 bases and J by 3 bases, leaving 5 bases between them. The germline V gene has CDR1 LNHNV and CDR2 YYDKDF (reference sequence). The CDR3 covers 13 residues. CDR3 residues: CATSREGYTEAFC. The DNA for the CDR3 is TGTGCCACCAGCAGAGAAGGGTACACTGAAGCTTTCTGT.